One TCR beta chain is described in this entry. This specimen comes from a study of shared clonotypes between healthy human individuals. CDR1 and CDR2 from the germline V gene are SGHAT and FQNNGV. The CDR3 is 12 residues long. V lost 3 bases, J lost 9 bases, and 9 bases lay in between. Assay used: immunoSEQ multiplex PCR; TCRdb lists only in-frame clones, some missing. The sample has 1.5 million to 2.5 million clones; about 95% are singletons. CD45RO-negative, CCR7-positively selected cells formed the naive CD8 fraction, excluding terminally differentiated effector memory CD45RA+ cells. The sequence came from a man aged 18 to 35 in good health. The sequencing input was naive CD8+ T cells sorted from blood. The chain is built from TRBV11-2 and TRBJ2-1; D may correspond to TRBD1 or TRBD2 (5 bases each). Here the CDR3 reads CASSFGGFEQFF. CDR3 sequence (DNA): TGTGCCAGCAGCTTTGGGGGTTTTGAGCAGTTCTTC.